This T cell receptor beta chain was obtained from a study of T cells in Graves' hyperthyroidism and ophthalmopathy. Whole-study results and caveats: In the analysis, a 13 V-J model separated ophthalmopathy from stable hyperthyroidism.

This clonotype was counted at least ten times. Its antigen is currently unknown. RNA transcripts served as the template for amplifying TCR beta CDR3 regions. During a first-round RT-PCR of the TCR CDR3, the HTBI primer set was used. TCRdb passed the multiplex PCR reads through MiXCR, listing each CDR3 protein once. Of roughly 170,000 distinct CDR3 sequences listed, more than 15% are singletons. Germline V gene lookup returns CDR1 LGHDT and CDR2 YNNKEL (reference sequence). CDR3 length equals 14 residues. V lost 3 bases and J lost 6, with 14 bases in between. The clonotype was recovered from a woman in her 50s with Graves' hyperthyroidism. This chain joins TRBV3-1 and TRBJ1-1; the D gene is possibly TRBD1 (5 bases). Sequenced input: blood. CDR3 bases: TGTGCCAGCAGCCATAGGGACGCGAGATCTGAAGCTTTCTTT. This translates into CASSHRDARSEAFF.